The 9 T cell receptor beta chains in this list originate from one sample, sequenced in a study of cytomegalovirus exposure and HLA in healthy donors (dated by TCRdb to 2017 to 2019). The library was produced with the immunoSEQ multiplex PCR assay. Not all clones reach the TCRdb copy of this immuneACCESS table, which keeps in-frame sequences only. Checked studies attribute under half of the gap to unresolved V genes and leave the rest unexplained. The sample yields more than 60,000 clones; around 89% were counted once. Over 1.5% of the sample rests with the top ten. The source material was PBMCs. These TCRs come from a woman aged 18 to 35 in good health and CMV-seronegative.

V is TRBV29-1 and J is TRBJ2-1, with 9 bases that match TRBD2. Trimming at V came to 5 bases and at J to 1 base, leaving 12 bases not matched to a gene. The CDR3 covers 17 residues. Germline V lookup: CDR1 SQVTM, CDR2 ANQGSEA. This CDR3 reads CSVPFRRGRGSYNEQFF. The CDR3 DNA follows: TGCAGCGTTCCTTTCCGCCGCGGGAGGGGGTCCTACAATGAGCAGTTCTTC.

J is TRBJ2-3 and V is TRBV5-1; the match to TRBD2 covers 7 bases. Germline trimming cut 3 bases from V and 3 bases from J; bases unmatched to any gene: 7. Germline V gene sequence: CDR1 SGHRS, CDR2 YFSETQ. The CDR3 spans 15 residues. The CDR3 DNA is TGCGCCAGCAGCTCGGTCCTAGCGGCAACAGATACGCAGTATTTT. This sequence encodes CASSSVLAATDTQYF. The entire variable domain, with the rest obtained from reference TRBV5-1 and TRBJ2-3, is as follows: KAGVTQTPRYLIKTRGQQVTLSCSPISGHRSVSWYQQTPGQGLQFLFEYFSETQRNKGNFPGRFSGRQFSNSRSEMNVSTLELGDSALYLCASSSVLAATDTQYFGPGTRLTVL.

The V call is TRBV10-3, the J call TRBJ2-3; 10 positions agree with TRBD2. V shed 6 bases and J 9 bases; nucleotides not matched to a gene: 9. The CDR3 is 14 residues long. Germline V lookup: CDR1 ENHRY, CDR2 SYGVKD. The CDR3 DNA is TGTGCCATCAGCAGGACTAGCGGACAAGACACGCAGTATTTT. It translates to CAISRTSGQDTQYF.

The chain has TRBV5-1 and TRBJ2-7; TRBD1 aligns across 8 bases. CDR1 is SGHRS and CDR2 is YFSETQ in the germline V gene. The V segment lost 4 bases and the J segment 5 bases; nucleotides outside the gene matches: 8. The CDR3 length is 14 residues. CDR3 region: CASSADRVSDEQYF. CDR3 nucleotide sequence: TGCGCCAGCAGCGCGGACAGGGTTTCGGACGAGCAGTACTTC.

Notes on this clone: One end of the junction fails to match germline, which may point to a read error. J is TRBJ1-2 and V is TRBV5-8; the D gene is possibly TRBD1 (6 bases). The germline CDR1 and CDR2 sequences are SGHTS and YDEGEE. The CDR3 sequence is 11 residues long. CDR3 amino acids: CASSGGRDTIF. The CDR3 nucleotides are TGTGCCAGCAGCGGGGGCCGGGACACCATCTTC.

This clone was picked up one time. This chain connects TRBV28 to TRBJ2-7, with TRBD1 identical over 9 bases. This CDR3 spans 14 amino acids. Germline V lookup: CDR1 MDHEN, CDR2 SYDVKM. With 8 bases clipped from V and 1 base from J, the junction kept 6 bases outside the gene matches. The CDR3 sequence is CASYPDRGSYEQYF. DNA for the CDR3: TGTGCCAGCTACCCAGACAGGGGGTCCTACGAGCAGTACTTC. The entire variable domain, with the rest obtained from reference TRBV28 and TRBJ2-7, is as follows: DVKVTQSSRYLVKRTGEKVFLECVQDMDHENMFWYRQDPGLGLRLIYFSYDVKMKEKGDIPEGYSVSREKKERFSLILESASTNQTSMYLCASYPDRGSYEQYFGPGTRLTVT.

The chain couples TRBV29-1 to TRBJ1-4, with D possibly matching TRBD1 (5 bases). Germline V gene data show CDR1 as SQVTM and CDR2 as ANQGSEA. CDR3 length: 13 residues. The V end was cut by 4 bases, the J end by 4 bases, with 10 bases between. The CDR3 loop is CSVAGGGNEKLFF. As DNA, the CDR3 is TGCAGCGTTGCTGGGGGGGGTAATGAAAAACTGTTTTTT.

The V gene is TRBV14, the J gene TRBJ2-1, with 12 bases fitting TRBD2. Per the germline V gene, CDR1 is SGHDN and CDR2 is FVKESK. CDR3 length equals 16 residues. V lost 4 bases, J lost 4 bases, and 5 bases stayed unmatched. The CDR3 coding sequence is TGTGCCAGCAGCCGATGGACTAGCGGGGCATACAATGAGCAGTTCTTC. Its protein product is CASSRWTSGAYNEQFF.

The genes are TRBV10-3 and TRBJ1-3; D not resolved. Trimming removed 8 bases from V and 0 bases from J, with 8 bases in between. This CDR3 region has 13 residues. Germline CDR1 and CDR2: ENHRY and SYGVKD. CDR3 loop: CAIRLGSGNTIYF. As DNA, the CDR3 is TGTGCCATCCGCCTCGGCTCTGGAAACACCATATATTTT.